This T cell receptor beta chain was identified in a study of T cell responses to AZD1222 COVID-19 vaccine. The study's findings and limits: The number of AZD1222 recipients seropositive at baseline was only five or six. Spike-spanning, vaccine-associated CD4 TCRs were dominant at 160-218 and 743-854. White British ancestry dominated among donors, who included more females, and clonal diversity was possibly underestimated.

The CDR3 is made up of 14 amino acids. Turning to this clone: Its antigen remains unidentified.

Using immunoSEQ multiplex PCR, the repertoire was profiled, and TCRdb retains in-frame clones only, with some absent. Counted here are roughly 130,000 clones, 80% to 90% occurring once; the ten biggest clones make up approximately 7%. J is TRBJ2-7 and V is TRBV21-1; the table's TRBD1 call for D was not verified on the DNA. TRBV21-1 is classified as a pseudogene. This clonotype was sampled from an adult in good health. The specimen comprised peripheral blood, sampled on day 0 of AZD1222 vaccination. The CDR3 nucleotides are TGTGCCAGCAGCCCATATTTCCAGTGTTACGAGCAGTACTTC. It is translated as CASSPYFQCYEQYF.